This TCR beta chain is from a study of tumor-infiltrating lymphocytes in primary liver carcinoma (dated by TCRdb to 2015 to 2018). General notes on the study: The five patients, three men and two women aged 30 to 69 years, had hepatocellular carcinoma (four) or combined HCC and intrahepatic cholangiocarcinoma (one). The tumors of the five patients were staged as T1-T3 N0M0, with maximum diameters ranging from roughly 4.2 to 10 cm. The study combined TCRbeta repertoire sequencing, expression microarrays and whole-exome sequencing across five regions of each liver tumor, with adjacent normal tissue and blood. Each sample produced roughly 3.65 to 7.5 million productive TCRbeta reads, and read depth showed no significant difference between tissue types. TCRbeta repertoire sequencing covered 35 specimens from 5 patients: around 25 tumor regions, 5 adjacent noncancerous liver tissues and 5 peripheral blood samples. Repertoires from technical replicates were highly reproducible, with mean shared-clone rates roughly 0.89 and correlation coefficients above 0.98. Agilent mRNA microarray profiling was performed on the 25 to 30 tumor region samples to relate TCRbeta repertoire diversity to the local molecular phenotype.

A constant-region primer and ProtoScript II reverse transcriptase were used to reverse-transcribe TCRbeta-specific cDNA from 500 ng total RNA. TCRbeta libraries were built with three nested multiplex PCR rounds, a slightly modified ARM-PCR procedure. Each of the first two PCR rounds ran for approximately 9 cycles and used multiplex TRBV1-TRBV30 forward primers together with a Cbeta reverse primer. A final 25-cycle PCR with Deep VentR polymerase added sample barcodes and Illumina adapters. Before sequencing, amplicons between 200 and 500 bp were purified from gel using a QIAquick gel extraction kit. An Illumina HiSeq 2500 was used to sequence the TCRbeta amplicons, generating 250-bp paired-end reads. The published analysis was carried out like this. Trimmomatic v0.33 was used to quality-trim the reads, and FLASH v1.2.11 was used to merge paired reads so that full CDR3 sequences could be recovered. V, D and J germline segments were assigned to the rearranged TCRbeta sequences by MiGEC v1.2.1b. Clonotype statistics and Shannon-Wiener diversity indices were calculated with VDJtools v1.0.0. Except for diversity analysis, only the 250 most abundant clonotypes of each sample were used in subsequent analyses to reduce sampling bias. TCRdb trimmed public reads at Q25 via fastp, called clones via MiXCR and kept in-frame beta chains. Identical CDR3 proteins give one entry, which carries the most common genes and DNA. The authors' filters were not applied to this entry. Recorded for this sample are approximately 110,000 distinct CDR3 sequences; roughly 85% of them occurred a single time. 15% to 20% of the sample is in the top ten clones.

The germline V gene encodes CDR1 MGHRA and CDR2 YSYEKL. Including cysteine and phenylalanine, the CDR3 has 17 amino acids. Only CDR3 DNA is held: 51 bases, read in frame from base 1. The study at large found these results: Repertoire overlap was found to be higher between tumor regions (mean about 36%) than between tumor-adjacent (approximately 17%) or tumor-blood (about 14%) pairs, consistent with antigen-driven expansion. A significantly larger repertoire fraction was made up by the top 250 clones in tumors than in blood (p = 0.039). Only about 7-24% of top clones were present in all five regions of a tumor, suggesting spatial heterogeneity of tumor-infiltrating T cells. Because sequencing covered only the TCR beta chain and unpaired alpha chains were not captured, true repertoire diversity is likely underestimated. With just four to six patients in the study, the authors point out that the findings should be validated in a larger study. Bulk unsorted samples precluded comparing CD4+ and CD8+ T cell repertoires.

Concerning this clonotype itself: Its antigen is still unknown. Compared with germline, one end of the junction differs, possibly owing to a read error.

Without any cell sorting, total RNA and DNA were extracted together from around 20-30 mg of bulk tissue using the AllPrep DNA/RNA mini kit. A few patients with histopathologically diagnosed primary liver carcinoma underwent surgical resection in China between late 2015 and March 2016. Chronic HBV infection was present in the patients, and the patients were treatment-naive at sampling. Five spatially separated regions were sampled per tumor: superior, inferior, left-lateral and right-lateral poles, plus the tumor centre. Histological examination found more than 80% viable tumor cells in every tumor sample. Each fresh piece of tumor and adjacent tissue was cut in two, with one half stored in RNAlater at -80 degrees C and the other half sent for histology.

The specimen sequenced was liver tumor tissue from sampling region 3. Explained via the paper, the cell subset or site label denotes: tumor region T3, left-lateral pole. The TCR was taken from a middle-aged man with primary liver carcinoma and hepatitis B virus infection. In this chain, TRBV4-1 is recombined with TRBJ2-1; the D gene is possibly TRBD2, with 5 bases matching. The DNA is TGCGCCAGCAGCGAGGAACTGGAGGTCCCTCCCTACAATGAGGAGTTCTTC. Protein translation: CASSEELEVPPYNEEFF.